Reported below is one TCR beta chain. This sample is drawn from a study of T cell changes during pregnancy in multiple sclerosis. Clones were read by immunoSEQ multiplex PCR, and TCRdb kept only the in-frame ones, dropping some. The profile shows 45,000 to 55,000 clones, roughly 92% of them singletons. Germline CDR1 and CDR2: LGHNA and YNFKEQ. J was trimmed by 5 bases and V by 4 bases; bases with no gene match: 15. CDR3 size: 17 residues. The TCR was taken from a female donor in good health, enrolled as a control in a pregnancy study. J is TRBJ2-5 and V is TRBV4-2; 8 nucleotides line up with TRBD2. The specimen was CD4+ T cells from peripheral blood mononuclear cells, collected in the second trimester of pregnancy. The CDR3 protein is CASSPAGAGGPGETQYF. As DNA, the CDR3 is TGTGCCAGCAGCCCGGCGGGGGCGGGAGGCCCAGGGGAGACCCAGTACTTC.